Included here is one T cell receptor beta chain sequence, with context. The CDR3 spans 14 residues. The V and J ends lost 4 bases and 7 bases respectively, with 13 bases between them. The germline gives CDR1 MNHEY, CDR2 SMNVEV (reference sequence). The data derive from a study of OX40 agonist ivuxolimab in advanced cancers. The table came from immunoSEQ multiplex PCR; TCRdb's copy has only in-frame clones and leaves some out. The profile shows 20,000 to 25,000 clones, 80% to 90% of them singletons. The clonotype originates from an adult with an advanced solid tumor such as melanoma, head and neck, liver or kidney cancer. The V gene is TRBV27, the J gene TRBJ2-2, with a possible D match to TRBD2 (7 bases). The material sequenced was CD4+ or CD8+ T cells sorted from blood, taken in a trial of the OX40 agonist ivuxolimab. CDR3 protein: CASSSRGANGELFF. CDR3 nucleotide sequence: TGTGCCAGCAGTTCTCGGGGGGCGAACGGGGAGCTGTTTTTT.